This T cell receptor beta chain derives from a study of T cells in Graves' hyperthyroidism and ophthalmopathy. The CDR3 runs 15 residues. J was trimmed by 1 base and V by 5 bases; bases with no gene match: 6. The source material, RNA transcripts, was used to amplify TCR beta CDR3 regions. First-round RT-PCR of the TCR CDR3 relied on the HTBI primer set. TCRdb called the multiplex PCR reads again in MiXCR, with one record for every CDR3 protein. The sample includes about 350,000 distinct CDR3 sequences, 11% to 15% of them seen just once. Regarding the study as a whole: Among thyroid clonotypes expanded above 0.001, most also appeared in blood.

This clonotype was detected many times. Antigen specificity is unknown. The origin of this receptor is a woman aged 30 to 39 with Graves' hyperthyroidism. The genes are TRBV12-3 or TRBV12-4 and TRBJ2-3; TRBD2 agrees at 7 bases. Source material: blood. The CDR3 nucleotides are TGTGCCAGCAGTCCCTCCCTAGCGGGCACAGATACGCAGTATTTT. Translating gives CASSPSLAGTDTQYF.